The clone carrying this TCR beta chain was recorded a few times. Unique molecular identifiers were present on cDNA, and template switching added a universal primer site. MiXCR, applied by TCRdb to the 5' RACE reads, yields one record per CDR3 protein. This table has about 520,000 distinct CDR3 sequences, roughly 21% appearing once. The entry originates in a study of identical twins. CDR3 length: 16 residues. Trimming cost V 6 bases and J 4 bases; bases outside gene matches: 11. In addition, the sample was reused for a study of T cells expressing NK-cell markers. From that paper: It was sorted CD3+CD56-NKG2C+, CD3+CD56+NKG2C- and CD3+CD56+NKG2C+ T cells that provided the TCR beta repertoires. For a handful of donors, these clonotypes were likewise the leading ones in the CD3+CD56-NKG2C+ fraction.

Sequencing used CD4+ T cells sorted from blood. The sequence was obtained from a woman aged 18-29 years in good health. The V and J genes are TRBV12-3 or TRBV12-4 and TRBJ2-2, with 7 bases that match TRBD2. CDR3 protein: CASRPRLASGTGELFF. The CDR3 coding sequence is TGTGCCAGCAGACCCCGACTAGCCTCGGGCACCGGGGAGCTGTTTTTT.